This TCR beta chain stems from a study of regulatory T cells in long-lasting Graves disease. Turning to the study itself: Freshly diagnosed Graves' patients had used antithyroid drugs for under 3 months.

Relying on iRepertoire HTBI primers and Arm-PCR of CDR3 regions, the team built TCR beta libraries. TCRdb re-analysed the multiplex PCR reads in MiXCR, keeping a single row per CDR3 protein. The table records approximately 470,000 distinct CDR3 sequences, under 20% of them present only once. The sample holds many counts of this clonotype. Sample time point: newly diagnosed GD, antithyroid drugs for less than 3 months. RNA isolated from PBMCs was used to make the TCR library. CDR1 is MNHEY and CDR2 is SMNVEV in the germline V gene (reference sequence). CDR3 length equals 13 residues. The germline V and J ends were trimmed by 2 bases and 4 bases, with 6 bases remaining between them. The sample also formed part of further work on T cells in Graves' hyperthyroidism and ophthalmopathy.

This clonotype was sampled from a man between 40 and 49 years old with Graves disease. This chain links TRBV27 with TRBJ1-5; D not resolved. This sample comprised peripheral blood mononuclear cells (PBMCs), obtained at new diagnosis, from a patient treated with antithyroid drugs. CDR3 sequence: CASSLTDNQPQHF. The DNA for the CDR3 is TGTGCCAGCAGTTTAACGGATAATCAGCCCCAGCATTTT.